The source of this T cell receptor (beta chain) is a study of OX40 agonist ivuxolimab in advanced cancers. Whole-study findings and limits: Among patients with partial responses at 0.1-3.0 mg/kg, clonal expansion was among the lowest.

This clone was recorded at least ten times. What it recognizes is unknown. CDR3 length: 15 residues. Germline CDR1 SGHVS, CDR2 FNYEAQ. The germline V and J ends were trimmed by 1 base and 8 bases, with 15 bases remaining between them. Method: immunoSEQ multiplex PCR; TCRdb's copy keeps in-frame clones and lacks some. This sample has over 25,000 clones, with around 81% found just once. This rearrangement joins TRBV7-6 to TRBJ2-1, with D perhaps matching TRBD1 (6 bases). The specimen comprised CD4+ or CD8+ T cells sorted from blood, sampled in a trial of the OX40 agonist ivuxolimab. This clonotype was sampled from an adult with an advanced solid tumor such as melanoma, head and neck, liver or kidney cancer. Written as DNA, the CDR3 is TGTGCCAGCAGCTTAGACCATACAGGGTTGGATGAGCAGTTCTTC. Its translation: CASSLDHTGLDEQFF.